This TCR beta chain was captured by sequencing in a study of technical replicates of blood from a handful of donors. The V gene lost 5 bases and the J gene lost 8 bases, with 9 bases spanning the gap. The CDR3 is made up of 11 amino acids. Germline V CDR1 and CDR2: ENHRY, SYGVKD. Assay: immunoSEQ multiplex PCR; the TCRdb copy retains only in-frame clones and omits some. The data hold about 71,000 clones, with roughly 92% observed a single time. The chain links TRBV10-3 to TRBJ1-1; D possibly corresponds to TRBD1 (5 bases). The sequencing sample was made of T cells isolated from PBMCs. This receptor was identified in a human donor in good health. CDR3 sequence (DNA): TGTGCCATCAGTACCACAGGAGAAGCTTTCTTT. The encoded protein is CAISTTGEAFF.